This is a list of T cell receptor beta chains from one sample in a study of cytomegalovirus exposure and HLA in healthy donors. Measured with immunoSEQ multiplex PCR; TCRdb has only the in-frame clones, and not every one. The table has about 160,000 clones, around 84% seen once. Sequencing was carried out using PBMCs. These receptors were obtained from a woman between 40 and 55 years old in good health and CMV-seronegative. Each CDR3 is given with its conserved first and last residue. Each record gives: J gene, D gene, V gene, clone size, CDR3 protein, CDR3 DNA. A D gene is named only where the DNA matches it firmly. Clone size is given for some rows only: seen once, a few or many times, or a class if the clone is expanded.

J gene: TRBJ1-1
D gene: NA
V gene: TRBV2
clone size: many
CDR3 protein: CASRKADTGNTEAFF
CDR3 DNA: TGTGCCAGCAGAAAGGCCGATACAGGGAACACTGAAGCTTTCTTT

J gene: TRBJ2-1
D gene: TRBD1
V gene: TRBV14
clone size: NA
CDR3 protein: CAGSTGQGWNEQFF
CDR3 DNA: TGTGCCGGCAGCACGGGACAGGGGTGGAATGAGCAGTTCTTC

J gene: TRBJ1-6
D gene: NA
V gene: TRBV7-9
clone size: NA
CDR3 protein: CASAGANNSPLHF
CDR3 DNA: TGTGCCAGCGCAGGGGCTAATAATTCACCCCTCCACTTT

J gene: TRBJ1-1
D gene: NA
V gene: TRBV28
clone size: NA
CDR3 protein: CASSRRGNTEAFF
CDR3 DNA: TGTGCCAGCAGTCGGAGGGGGAACACTGAAGCTTTCTTT

J gene: TRBJ1-2
D gene: NA
V gene: TRBV5-1
clone size: NA
CDR3 protein: CASRVVDGYYGYTF
CDR3 DNA: TGCGCCAGCAGGGTGGTCGACGGGTACTATGGCTACACCTTC

J gene: TRBJ1-5
D gene: NA
V gene: TRBV5-4
clone size: NA
CDR3 protein: CASSLAGGDQPQHF
CDR3 DNA: TGTGCCAGCAGCTTGGCGGGGGGGGATCAGCCCCAGCATTTT

J gene: TRBJ2-1
D gene: TRBD2
V gene: TRBV27
clone size: NA
CDR3 protein: CASSLPSIAGGWNEQFF
CDR3 DNA: TGTGCCAGCAGTTTACCTTCCATAGCGGGGGGTTGGAATGAGCAGTTCTTC

J gene: TRBJ2-7
D gene: TRBD2
V gene: TRBV5-4
clone size: NA
CDR3 protein: CASSLQGSGGHSTYEQYF
CDR3 DNA: TGTGCCAGCAGCCTCCAAGGTAGCGGGGGGCATTCTACCTACGAGCAGTACTTC

J gene: TRBJ2-1
D gene: TRBD2
V gene: TRBV6-1
clone size: NA
CDR3 protein: CASNGIAGGNNEQFF
CDR3 DNA: TGTGCCAGCAATGGCATAGCGGGGGGAAACAATGAGCAGTTCTTC

J gene: TRBJ2-2
D gene: TRBD2
V gene: TRBV9
clone size: NA
CDR3 protein: CASSVGAGGSNTGELFF
CDR3 DNA: TGTGCCAGCAGCGTAGGAGCGGGGGGGTCGAACACCGGGGAGCTGTTTTTT

J gene: TRBJ1-1
D gene: NA
V gene: TRBV14
clone size: NA
CDR3 protein: CASSAWTLTEAFF
CDR3 DNA: TGTGCCAGCAGCGCTTGGACACTCACTGAAGCTTTCTTT

J gene: TRBJ2-3
D gene: TRBD2
V gene: TRBV12-5
clone size: NA
CDR3 protein: CASGLQLAGGGDTQYF
CDR3 DNA: TGTGCTAGTGGTCTCCAACTAGCGGGGGGGGGAGATACGCAGTATTTT

J gene: TRBJ2-4
D gene: TRBD2
V gene: TRBV16
clone size: NA
CDR3 protein: CASSQSRENIQYF
CDR3 DNA: TGTGCCAGCAGCCAATCGCGGGAGAACATTCAGTACTTC

J gene: TRBJ1-2
D gene: NA
V gene: TRBV14
clone size: NA
CDR3 protein: CASSPNGNYGYTF
CDR3 DNA: TGTGCCAGCAGCCCTAACGGGAACTATGGCTACACCTTC

J gene: TRBJ1-2
D gene: NA
V gene: TRBV7-2
clone size: NA
CDR3 protein: CASSHLSVAGAPNYGYTF
CDR3 DNA: TGTGCCAGCAGTCACCTGTCCGTGGCAGGGGCGCCTAACTATGGCTACACCTTC

J gene: TRBJ2-3
D gene: TRBD2
V gene: TRBV6-1
clone size: NA
CDR3 protein: CASSAWRAGDFDTQYF
CDR3 DNA: TGTGCCAGCAGTGCCTGGAGAGCGGGGGATTTTGATACGCAGTATTTT

J gene: TRBJ2-5
D gene: TRBD2
V gene: TRBV5-1
clone size: NA
CDR3 protein: CASSLEGIAGGQETQYF
CDR3 DNA: TGCGCCAGCAGCTTGGAGGGTATAGCGGGGGGGCAAGAGACCCAGTACTTC

J gene: TRBJ2-7
D gene: NA
V gene: TRBV5-1
clone size: once
CDR3 protein: CASSLGQSYEQYF
CDR3 DNA: TGCGCCAGCAGCCTTGGACAGTCCTACGAGCAGTACTTC

J gene: TRBJ2-4
D gene: NA
V gene: TRBV5-4
clone size: NA
CDR3 protein: CASSEVQDLAKNIQYF
CDR3 DNA: TGTGCCAGCAGCGAGGTTCAGGACTTAGCCAAAAACATTCAGTACTTC

J gene: TRBJ1-4
D gene: TRBD1
V gene: TRBV4-1
clone size: NA
CDR3 protein: CASSQPSGTVNEKLFF
CDR3 DNA: TGCGCCAGCAGCCAACCTTCCGGGACAGTTAATGAAAAACTGTTTTTT